Sequencing of this TCR beta chain was carried out in a study of tumor-infiltrating lymphocytes in primary liver carcinoma. In the study overall: Samples yielded about 3.65 to 7.13 million productive TCRbeta reads, similar across tissue types.

Trimming removed 9 bases at V and 2 bases at J, with 12 bases between. The CDR3 runs to 13 residues. Germline V CDR1 and CDR2: MNHNS, SASEGT. Making TCR beta cDNA involved roughly 500 ng total RNA and a constant-region primer. For TCR beta, libraries were produced by three nested multiplex PCR rounds using slightly modified ARM-PCR. The first two PCR rounds used TRBV1-TRBV30 forward primers with a C-beta reverse primer, approximately 11 cycles each. One entry per CDR3 protein results from TCRdb running MiXCR on the multiplex PCR reads. The repertoire consists of a few hundred thousand distinct CDR3 sequences, with nearly 60% occurring once and the leading ten covering 17%. Blood RNA was derived from unsorted whole blood, and germline DNA was extracted too.

The sequencing input was peripheral blood. The source of this sequence is a woman between 25 and 40 years old with primary liver carcinoma and hepatitis B virus infection. V gene TRBV6-1 combines with J gene TRBJ2-3, with D hard to call. The CDR3 spells CASKGRNTDTQYF. The CDR3 DNA follows: TGTGCCAGTAAGGGCCGTAACACAGATACGCAGTATTTT.